There are a few counts of the clone carrying this T cell receptor beta chain. Its antigen is still unknown. The germline V and J ends were trimmed by 1 base and 3 bases, with 3 bases remaining between them. CDR1 SGHTA and CDR2 FQGNSA come from the germline V gene. This CDR3 has 13 amino acids. Construction of the TCRbeta library involved unique molecular identifiers. TCRdb recomputed calls from the PCR reads with MiXCR, one row per CDR3 protein. This table has about 980,000 distinct CDR3 sequences, about 30% appearing once. This entry belongs to a study of T-cell reconstitution after alpha-beta-depleted transplantation in children. Findings and caveats of the study: Hyperexpanded clones declined; after one year, newly produced T cells mostly supplied diversity. Surviving recipient T cells and intrathymic progenitors accounted for some patients' high TCRbeta diversity at day 60. Expanded clones from the graft, numbering several hundred, reportedly supplied alpha-beta T cells about two months after transplant.

The source was PBMCs, mostly from graft donor cells, collected 360 days after TCRalphabeta/CD19-depleted stem cell transplant. This TCR was sampled from a boy younger than two who had a stem cell transplant for SCID, so the T cells may come from the graft donor. The chain recombines TRBV7-2 with TRBJ2-2; D call uncertain. This CDR3 reads CASSLDDTGELFF. The CDR3 DNA is TGTGCCAGCAGCTTAGATGACACCGGGGAGCTGTTTTTT. Together with reference TRBV7-2 and TRBJ2-2, the CDR3 gives the full variable domain: GAGVSQSPSNKVTEKGKDVELRCDPISGHTALYWYRQSLGQGLEFLIYFQGNSAPDKSGLPSDRFSAERTGGSVSTLTIQRTQQEDSAVYLCASSLDDTGELFFGEGSRLTVL.